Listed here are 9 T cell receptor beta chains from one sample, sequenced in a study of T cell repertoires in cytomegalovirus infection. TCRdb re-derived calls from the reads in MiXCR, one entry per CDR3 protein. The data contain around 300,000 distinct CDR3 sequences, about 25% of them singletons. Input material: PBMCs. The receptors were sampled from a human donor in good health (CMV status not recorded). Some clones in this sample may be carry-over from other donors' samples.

This chain's CDR3 is CASSQELGLDGYTF. CDR3 DNA: TGCGCCAGCAGCCAAGAACTGGGGTTGGATGGCTACACCTTC. The gene calls are TRBV4-3 and TRBJ1-2; D not certain. The ends were cut back, 0 bases at V and 6 bases at J, with 11 bases in the middle. The length of the CDR3 is 14 residues. Per the germline V gene, CDR1 is LGHNA and CDR2 is YSLEER.

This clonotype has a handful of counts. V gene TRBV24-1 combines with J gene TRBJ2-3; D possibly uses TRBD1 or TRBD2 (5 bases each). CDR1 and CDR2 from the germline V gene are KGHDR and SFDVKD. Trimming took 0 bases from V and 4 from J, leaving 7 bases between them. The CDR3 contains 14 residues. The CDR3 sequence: CATSDLRDPDTQYF. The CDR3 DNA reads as TGTGCCACCAGTGATTTGAGGGACCCAGATACGCAGTATTTT.

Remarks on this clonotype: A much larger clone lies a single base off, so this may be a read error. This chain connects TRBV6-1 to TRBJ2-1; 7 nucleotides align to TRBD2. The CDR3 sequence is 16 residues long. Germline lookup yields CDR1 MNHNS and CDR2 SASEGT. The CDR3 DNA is TGTGCCAGCAGGACAGCGGGGTCCGGCTCCTACAATAAGCAGTTCTTC. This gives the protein CASRTAGSGSYNKQFF.

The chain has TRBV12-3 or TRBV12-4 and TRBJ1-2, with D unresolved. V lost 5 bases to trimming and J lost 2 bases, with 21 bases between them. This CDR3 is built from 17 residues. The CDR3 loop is CASSPWTEFRGNYGYTF. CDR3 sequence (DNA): TGTGCCAGCAGTCCTTGGACGGAATTCAGAGGGAACTATGGCTACACCTTC.

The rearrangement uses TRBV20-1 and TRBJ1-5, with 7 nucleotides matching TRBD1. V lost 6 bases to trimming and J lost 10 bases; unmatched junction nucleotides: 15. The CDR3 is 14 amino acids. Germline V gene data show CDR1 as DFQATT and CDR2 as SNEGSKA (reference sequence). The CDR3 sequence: CSAGGRGGLSPQHF. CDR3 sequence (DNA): TGCAGTGCAGGGGGCAGGGGGGGACTCTCACCCCAGCATTTT.

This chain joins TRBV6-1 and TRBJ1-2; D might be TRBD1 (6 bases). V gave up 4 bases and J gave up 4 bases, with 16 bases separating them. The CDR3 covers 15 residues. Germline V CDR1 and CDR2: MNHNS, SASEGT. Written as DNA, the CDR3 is TGTGCCAGCAGTGGGAGAGGACAGATCAGCTATGGCTACACCTTC. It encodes CASSGRGQISYGYTF.

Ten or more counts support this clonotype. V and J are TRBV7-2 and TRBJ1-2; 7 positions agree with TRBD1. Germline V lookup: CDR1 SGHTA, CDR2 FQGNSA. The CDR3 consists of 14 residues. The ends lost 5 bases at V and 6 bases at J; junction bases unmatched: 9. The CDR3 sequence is CASSRTQGTHGYTF. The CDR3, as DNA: TGTGCCAGCAGCCGAACACAGGGGACCCATGGCTACACCTTC. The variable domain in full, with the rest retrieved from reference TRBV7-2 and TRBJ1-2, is GAGVSQSPSNKVTEKGKDVELRCDPISGHTALYWYRQSLGQGLEFLIYFQGNSAPDKSGLPSDRFSAERTGGSVSTLTIQRTQQEDSAVYLCASSRTQGTHGYTFGSGTRLTVV.

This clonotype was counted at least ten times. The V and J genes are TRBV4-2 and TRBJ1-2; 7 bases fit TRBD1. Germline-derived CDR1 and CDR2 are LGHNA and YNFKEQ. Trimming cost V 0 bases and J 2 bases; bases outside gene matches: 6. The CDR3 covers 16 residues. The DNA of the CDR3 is TGTGCCAGCAGCCAAGACCTGAACAGGGGAAACTATGGCTACACCTTC. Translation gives CASSQDLNRGNYGYTF.

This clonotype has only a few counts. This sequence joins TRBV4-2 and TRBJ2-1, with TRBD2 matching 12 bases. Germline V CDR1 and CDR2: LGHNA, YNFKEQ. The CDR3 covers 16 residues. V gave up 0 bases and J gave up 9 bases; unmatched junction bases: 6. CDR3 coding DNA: TGTGCCAGCAGCCAAGATTCTAGCGGGGGGGCCAGTGAGCAGTTCTTC. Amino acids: CASSQDSSGGASEQFF.